These 9 T cell receptor beta chains were sequenced from one sample in a study of blood T cell repertoires in COVID-19. The data were produced by immunoSEQ multiplex PCR, yet TCRdb's version contains in-frame clones alone and is incomplete. The data show 250,000 to 300,000 clones, 70% to 90% seen once. Sequenced input: PBMCs or T cells enriched from blood (not recorded which). These receptors all come from a woman aged 55-70 years in a cohort exposed to, infected with or recovered from COVID-19 (not recorded which).

The chain has TRBV11-2 and TRBJ2-1, with 9 bases matching TRBD2. Trimming removed 2 bases from V and 4 bases from J; junction bases left unmatched: 15. CDR1 and CDR2 from the germline V gene are SGHAT and FQNNGV. The CDR3 is 19 residues long. The CDR3 DNA reads TGTGCCAGCAGCTTAACAAGCGGGAGGTCACTCATGGGGTACAATGAGCAGTTCTTC. This translates into CASSLTSGRSLMGYNEQFF.

The chain combines TRBV20-1 with TRBJ2-7; TRBD1 is a possible D gene (6 bases). V was clipped by 3 bases and J by 2 bases, with 14 bases between them. This CDR3 region has 14 residues. Germline-derived CDR1 and CDR2 are DFQATT and SNEGSKA (reference sequence). CDR3 residues: CSASPDRTPYEQYF. DNA for the CDR3: TGCAGTGCTAGTCCCGACAGGACACCCTACGAGCAGTACTTC.

Concerning this clone: The same CDR3 is also encoded by other DNA sequences in this sample. The chain employs TRBV20-1 and TRBJ1-3; D remains unclear. Trimming took 3 bases from V and 0 from J, leaving 6 bases between them. The CDR3 totals 13 residues. Looked up from germline, CDR1 is DFQATT and CDR2 is SNEGSKA (reference sequence). CDR3 nucleotides: TGCAGTGCTAGTCGGAGCTCTGGAAACACCATATATTTT. Its translation: CSASRSSGNTIYF.

V and J are TRBV5-1 and TRBJ2-1; 10 nucleotides match TRBD2. The CDR3 is 17 amino acids. The junction had 15 bases not matched to a gene; V was cut back by 10 bases and J by 2 bases. The germline V gene has CDR1 SGHRS and CDR2 YFSETQ. CDR3 region: CASTKKASGSPYNEQFF. Written as DNA, the CDR3 is TGCGCCTCCACAAAAAAGGCTAGCGGGAGTCCCTACAATGAGCAGTTCTTC.

The chain is built from TRBV4-1 and TRBJ2-6; D unresolved. This CDR3 is built from 16 residues. Germline loops: CDR1 MGHRA, CDR2 YSYEKL. With 0 bases removed from V and 3 bases from J, the gap between germline ends came to 9 bases. The chain's CDR3 is CASSQDPAFGANVLTF. The DNA for the CDR3 is TGCGCCAGCAGCCAAGATCCCGCGTTTGGGGCCAACGTCCTGACTTTC.

In this sample, this clone turned up a few times. V is TRBV27 and J is TRBJ2-3, with 9 bases identical to TRBD2. The CDR3 runs to 20 residues. CDR1 MNHEY and CDR2 SMNVEV come from the germline V gene (reference sequence). J was trimmed by 1 base and V by 4 bases; bases with no gene match: 18. CDR3 sequence (DNA): TGTGCCAGCAGTTCCCACAAAACCGGGACTAGCCCCAGAGGCACAGATACGCAGTATTTT. Amino acid sequence: CASSSHKTGTSPRGTDTQYF.

J is TRBJ2-5 and V is TRBV4-3; possibly TRBD1 for D (6 bases). The CDR3 runs to 16 residues. Germline lookup yields CDR1 LGHNA and CDR2 YSLEER. Trimming pared 4 bases from V and 2 bases from J, leaving 17 bases between. The CDR3 is CASSRQGFGGQETQYF. DNA of the CDR3: TGCGCCAGCAGCCGGCAGGGGTTCGGCGGACAAGAGACCCAGTACTTC.

The chain carries TRBV24-1 and TRBJ1-2; TRBD1 matches at 7 bases. Germline-derived CDR1 and CDR2 are KGHDR and SFDVKD. The CDR3 length is 14 residues. J was trimmed by 4 bases and V by 4 bases; bases with no gene match: 5. The CDR3 DNA follows: TGTGCCACCAGTGACCGACAGGGCCTCTATGGCTACACCTTC. As protein: CATSDRQGLYGYTF.

The rearrangement links TRBV24-1 to TRBJ2-7, with TRBD2 as a possible D gene (6 bases). Trimming left V 0 bases short and J 0 bases short, with 11 bases between. CDR1 and CDR2 from the germline V gene are KGHDR and SFDVKD. The length of the CDR3 is 16 residues. CDR3 nucleotide sequence: TGTGCCACCAGTGATTTGCCTAGCGCAGACTCCTACGAGCAGTACTTC. Translating gives CATSDLPSADSYEQYF.